A single sample gave rise to the 14 T cell receptor beta chains below, sequenced in a study of early T cells in non-severe SARS-CoV-2 infection. From the 5' RACE reads, TCRdb called clonotypes with MiXCR, one entry per CDR3 protein. The sample lists tens of thousands of distinct CDR3 sequences, around 5.6% occurring once. The source material was whole blood. These receptors all stem from an adult who was a healthcare worker with PCR-confirmed SARS-CoV-2 infection or an uninfected control (not recorded which).

This clonotype occurred many times. As DNA, the CDR3 is TGCGCCAGCTCAAAGGTTATAGCGGGAGCCTACGAGCAGTACTTC. Amino acid sequence: CASSKVIAGAYEQYF. The chain recombines TRBV5-1 with TRBJ2-7; TRBD2 agrees at 9 bases. Trimming removed 7 bases from V and 2 bases from J; junction bases left unmatched: 10. This CDR3 spans 15 amino acids. The germline CDR1 and CDR2 sequences are SGHRS and YFSETQ.

This chain links TRBV29-1 with TRBJ2-7; 11 nucleotides align to TRBD1. V lost 4 bases and J lost 4; bases outside the gene matches: 9. Germline V gives CDR1 SQVTM, CDR2 ANQGSEA. CDR3 size: 15 residues. The CDR3 loop is CSVVGTGGGKYEQYF. CDR3 DNA: TGCAGCGTTGTTGGGACAGGGGGGGGAAAATACGAGCAGTACTTC.

This clonotype was recorded a few times. The CDR3 protein is CASSLRAAGPNTGELFF. The CDR3, as DNA: TGTGCCAGCAGTTTGAGGGCAGCGGGGCCGAACACCGGGGAGCTGTTTTTT. The V gene is TRBV12-3 or TRBV12-4, the J gene TRBJ2-2, with 7 bases lining up with TRBD2. With V trimmed by 3 bases and J by 0 bases, 7 bases remained unmatched. There are 17 residues in the CDR3.

This clonotype has ten or more counts. The CDR3 region is CSARDGRGPQETQYF. The CDR3 nucleotides read TGCAGTGCTAGAGATGGGCGGGGACCACAAGAGACCCAGTACTTC. V gene TRBV20-1 combines with J gene TRBJ2-5; D perhaps matches TRBD2 (6 bases). Germline lookup yields CDR1 DFQATT and CDR2 SNEGSKA (reference sequence). V lost 0 bases to trimming and J lost 2 bases, with 13 bases between them. The CDR3 totals 15 residues.

At least ten counts were recorded for this clonotype. The chain joins TRBV6-4 to TRBJ2-3; 10 bases are shared with TRBD2. From germline, CDR1 is MRHNA and CDR2 SNTAGT. CDR3 length: 15 residues. Unmatched junction bases numbered 2, after V lost 3 bases and J lost 2 bases. CDR3 protein: CASSEAGGPTDTQYF. Written as DNA, the CDR3 is TGTGCCAGCAGTGAAGCGGGAGGGCCCACAGATACGCAGTATTTT.

The rearrangement uses TRBV6-2 or TRBV6-3 and TRBJ2-5; TRBD2 matches 11 bases. The ends lost 10 bases at V and 5 bases at J; junction bases unmatched: 15. The CDR3 spans 16 residues. The germline V gene has CDR1 MNHEY and CDR2 SVGEGT. CDR3 DNA: TGTGCCACCACAATCCTAGCGGGGGGCCTCTTGGAGACCCAGTACTTC. Residues: CATTILAGGLLETQYF.

The V call is TRBV10-3, the J call TRBJ1-5; 10 bases are shared with TRBD1. This CDR3 is built from 15 residues. Germline V gene data show CDR1 as ENHRY and CDR2 as SYGVKD. V lost 2 bases to trimming and J lost 6 bases; unmatched junction nucleotides: 4. The CDR3 DNA reads TGTGCCATCAGTGAGGAGGACAGGGGGATTCAGCCCCAGCATTTT. It translates to CAISEEDRGIQPQHF.

This clonotype was seen repeatedly, ten times or more. The chain carries TRBV27 and TRBJ1-6; D is unclear. CDR1 and CDR2 (germline): MNHEY, SMNVEV (reference sequence). The CDR3 has 17 residues. The V gene lost 6 bases and the J gene lost 0 bases, with 15 bases spanning the gap. CDR3 bases: TGTGCCAGCAGAGCGACACGTATTAGCTCCTATAATTCACCCCTCCACTTT. Protein sequence: CASRATRISSYNSPLHF.

This clonotype was detected ten times or more. This chain links TRBV29-1 with TRBJ2-5, with D hard to call. Germline V gives CDR1 SQVTM, CDR2 ANQGSEA. CDR3 length equals 10 residues. The V end lost 5 bases, the J end lost 3 bases, and 4 bases lay between the germline ends. The CDR3 DNA sequence: TGCAGCGTTTCCGAAGAGACCCAGTACTTC. Its protein product is CSVSEETQYF. The full variable domain, rest sourced from reference TRBV29-1 and TRBJ2-5, is SAVISQKPSRDICQRGTSLTIQCQVDSQVTMMFWYRQQPGQSLTLIATANQGSEATYESGFVIDKFPISRPNLTFSTLTVSNMSPEDSSIYLCSVSEETQYFGPGTRLLVL.

This clonotype was detected only a few times. The gene calls are TRBV7-9 and TRBJ1-6; D gene unclear. CDR1 is SEHNR, CDR2 FQNEAQ, per germline (reference sequence). CDR3 length: 17 residues. V lost 5 bases and J 7 bases, leaving 21 bases between the germline ends. CDR3 nucleotide sequence: TGTGCCAGCAGCCCCCTTCTAGGGTCAGGAAGGAATTCACCCCTCCACTTT. Protein sequence: CASSPLLGSGRNSPLHF. The full variable domain, completed using reference TRBV7-9 and TRBJ1-6, is DTGVSQNPRHKITKRGQNVTFRCDPISEHNRLYWYRQTLGQGPEFLTYFQNEAQLEKSRLLSDRFSAERPKGSFSTLEIQRTEQGDSAMYLCASSPLLGSGRNSPLHFGNGTRLTVT.

This clonotype was observed at least ten times. V usage is TRBV6-6 and J usage is TRBJ2-3; TRBD1 matches at 10 bases. This CDR3 contains 15 residues. V lost 8 bases to trimming and J lost 2 bases; unmatched junction nucleotides: 7. Germline loops: CDR1 MNHNY, CDR2 SVGAGI (reference sequence). The CDR3 here is CASARQGADTDTQYF. DNA for the CDR3: TGTGCCAGCGCCCGACAGGGGGCTGACACAGATACGCAGTATTTT.

This clonotype was seen many times. The chain links TRBV4-3 to TRBJ2-7, with D maybe TRBD2 (5 bases). CDR1 and CDR2 from the germline V gene are LGHNA and YSLEER. Between the trimmed V and J ends, which lost 1 base and 0 bases, there was a span of 10 bases. CDR3 length equals 15 residues. The CDR3 region has the DNA TGCGCCAGCAGCCAAGTCCCGGGGAGCTCCTACGAGCAGTACTTC. The encoded protein is CASSQVPGSSYEQYF.

With respect to this clonotype: A much more abundant neighbour one base away suggests this may be a read error. V usage is TRBV29-1 and J usage is TRBJ2-1, with TRBD1 as a possible D gene (6 bases). Trimming pared 3 bases from V and 2 bases from J, leaving 8 bases between. The CDR3 is made up of 13 amino acids. Germline CDR1 reads SQVTM; CDR2 reads ANQGSEA. CDR3 in amino acids: CSVDPGAYNEQFF. The CDR3 DNA is TGCAGCGTTGATCCAGGGGCCTACAATGAGCAGTTCTTC.

This clonotype has just a few counts. The chain joins TRBV7-6 to TRBJ2-1; the D is unclear. Germline V gene lookup returns CDR1 SGHVS and CDR2 FNYEAQ. The CDR3 has 16 amino acids. V shed 2 bases and J shed 7 bases, with 18 bases lying between them. This CDR3 reads CASSLLLTSPRNEQFF. Written as DNA, the CDR3 is TGTGCCAGCAGCTTACTACTGACATCCCCGAGGAATGAGCAGTTCTTC.